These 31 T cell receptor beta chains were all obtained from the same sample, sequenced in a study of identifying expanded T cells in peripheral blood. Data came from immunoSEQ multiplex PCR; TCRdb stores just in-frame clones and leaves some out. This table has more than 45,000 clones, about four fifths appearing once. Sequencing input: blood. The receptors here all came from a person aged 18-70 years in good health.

The CDR3 sequence is CASTPSGTGAAGYTF. CDR3 nucleotide sequence: TGTGCCAGCACCCCGTCCGGGACAGGGGCTGCTGGCTACACCTTC. The V gene is TRBV6-5, the J gene TRBJ1-2; 10 positions agree with TRBD1. The V gene end was trimmed by 7 bases and the J gene end by 7 bases; junction bases not matched to a gene: 12. Germline values: CDR1 MNHEY, CDR2 SVGAGI. The CDR3 is 15 amino acids.

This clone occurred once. The CDR3 bases are TGTGCCAGTAGTATATCGGGCCCCGCCGACTATGGCTACACCTTC. It codes for CASSISGPADYGYTF. The chain combines TRBV19 with TRBJ1-2; D unresolved. Trimming took 2 bases from V and 3 from J, leaving 13 bases between them. Per the germline V gene, CDR1 is LNHDA and CDR2 is SQIVND (reference sequence). This CDR3 is 15 amino acids long.

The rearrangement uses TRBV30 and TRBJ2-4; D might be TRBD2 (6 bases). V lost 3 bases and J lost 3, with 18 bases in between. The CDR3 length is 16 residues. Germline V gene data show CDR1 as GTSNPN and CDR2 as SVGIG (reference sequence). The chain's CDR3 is CAWRGGTGGGKNIQYF. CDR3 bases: TGTGCCTGGAGGGGGGGAACAGGAGGTGGCAAAAACATTCAGTACTTC.

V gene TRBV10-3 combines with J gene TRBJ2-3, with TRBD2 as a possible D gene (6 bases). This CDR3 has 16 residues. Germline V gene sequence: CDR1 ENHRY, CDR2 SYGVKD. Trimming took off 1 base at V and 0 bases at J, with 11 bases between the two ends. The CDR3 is CAISEWGLLSTDTQYF. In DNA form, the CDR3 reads TGTGCCATCAGTGAGTGGGGACTGTTAAGCACAGATACGCAGTATTTT.

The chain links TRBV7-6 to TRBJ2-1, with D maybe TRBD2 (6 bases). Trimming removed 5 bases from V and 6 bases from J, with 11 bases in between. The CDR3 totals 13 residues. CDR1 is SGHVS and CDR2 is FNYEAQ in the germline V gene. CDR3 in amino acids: CASSIVGGNEQFF. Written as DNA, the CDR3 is TGTGCCAGCAGCATCGTGGGGGGCAATGAGCAGTTCTTC.

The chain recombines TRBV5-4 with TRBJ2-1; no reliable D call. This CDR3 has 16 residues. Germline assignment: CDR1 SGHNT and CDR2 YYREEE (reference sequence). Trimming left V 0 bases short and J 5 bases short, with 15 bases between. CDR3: CASSLGGGDTDNEQFF. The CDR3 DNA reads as TGTGCCAGCAGCTTGGGGGGTGGAGACACAGACAATGAGCAGTTCTTC. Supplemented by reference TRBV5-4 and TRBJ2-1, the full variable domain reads ETGVTQSPTHLIKTRGQQVTLRCSSQSGHNTVSWYQQALGQGPQFIFQYYREEENGRGNFPPRFSGLQFPNYSSELNVNALELDDSALYLCASSLGGGDTDNEQFFGPGTRLTVL.

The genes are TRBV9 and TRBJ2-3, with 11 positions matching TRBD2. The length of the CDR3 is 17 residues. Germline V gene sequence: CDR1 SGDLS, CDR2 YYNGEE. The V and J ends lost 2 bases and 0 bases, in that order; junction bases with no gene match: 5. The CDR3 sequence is CASSVAPSGGSTDTQYF. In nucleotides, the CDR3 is TGTGCCAGCAGCGTCGCCCCTAGCGGGGGGAGCACAGATACGCAGTATTTT.

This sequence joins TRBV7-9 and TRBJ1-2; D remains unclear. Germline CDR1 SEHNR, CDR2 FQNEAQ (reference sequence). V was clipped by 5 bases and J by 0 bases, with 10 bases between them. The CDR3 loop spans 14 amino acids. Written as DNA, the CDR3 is TGTGCCAGCAGCCCGGAGGGAGCTAACTATGGCTACACCTTC. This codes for CASSPEGANYGYTF.

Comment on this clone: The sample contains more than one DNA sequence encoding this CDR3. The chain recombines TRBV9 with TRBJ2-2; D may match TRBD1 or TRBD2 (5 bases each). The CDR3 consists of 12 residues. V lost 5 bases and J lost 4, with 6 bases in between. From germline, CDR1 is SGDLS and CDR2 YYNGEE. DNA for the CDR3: TGTGCCAGCAGTGGGGGCACCGGGGAGCTGTTTTTT. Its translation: CASSGGTGELFF.

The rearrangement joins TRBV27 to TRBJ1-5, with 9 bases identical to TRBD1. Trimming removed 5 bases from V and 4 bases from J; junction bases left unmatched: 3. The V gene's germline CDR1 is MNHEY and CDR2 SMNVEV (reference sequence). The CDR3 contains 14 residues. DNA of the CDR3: TGTGCCAGCAGTCCGGGGACAGGGAATCAGCCCCAGCATTTT. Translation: CASSPGTGNQPQHF.

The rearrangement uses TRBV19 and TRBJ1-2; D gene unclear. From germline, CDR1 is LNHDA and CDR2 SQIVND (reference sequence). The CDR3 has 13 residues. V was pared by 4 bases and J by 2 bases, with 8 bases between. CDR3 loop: CASSKSQNYGYTF. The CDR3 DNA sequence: TGTGCCAGTAGTAAGTCACAAAACTATGGCTACACCTTC.

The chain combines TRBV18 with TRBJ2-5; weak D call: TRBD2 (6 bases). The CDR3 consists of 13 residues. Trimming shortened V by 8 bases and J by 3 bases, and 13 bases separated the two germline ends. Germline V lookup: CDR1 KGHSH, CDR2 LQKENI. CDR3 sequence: CASQGLTEETQYF. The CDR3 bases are TGTGCCAGCCAGGGACTGACCGAAGAGACCCAGTACTTC.

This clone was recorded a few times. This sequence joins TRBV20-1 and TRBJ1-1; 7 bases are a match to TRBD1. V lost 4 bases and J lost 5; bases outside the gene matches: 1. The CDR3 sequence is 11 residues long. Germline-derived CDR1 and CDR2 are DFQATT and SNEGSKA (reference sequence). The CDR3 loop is CSANRGTEAFF. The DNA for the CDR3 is TGCAGTGCTAACAGGGGAACTGAAGCTTTCTTT.

CDR3 DNA sequence: TGTGCCAGCAGTGAAGCTGGAGGGTACAATCAGCCCCAGCATTTT. Translated: CASSEAGGYNQPQHF. This chain connects TRBV6-1 to TRBJ1-5; D gene ambiguous. Trimming stripped 0 bases from V and 3 bases from J, with 9 bases between. The CDR3 has 15 amino acids. Germline V gene sequence: CDR1 MNHNS, CDR2 SASEGT.

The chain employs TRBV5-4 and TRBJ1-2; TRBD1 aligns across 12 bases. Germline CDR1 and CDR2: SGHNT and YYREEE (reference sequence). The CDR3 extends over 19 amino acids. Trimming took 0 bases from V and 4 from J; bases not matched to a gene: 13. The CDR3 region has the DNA TGTGCCAGCAGCTTGGCCAAGGGTACGGGACAGGGGGCGAGCTATGGCTACACCTTC. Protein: CASSLAKGTGQGASYGYTF.

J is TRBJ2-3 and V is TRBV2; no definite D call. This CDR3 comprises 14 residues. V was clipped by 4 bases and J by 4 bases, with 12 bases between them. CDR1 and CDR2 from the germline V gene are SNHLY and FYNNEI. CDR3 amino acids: CASSVGLFPDTQYF. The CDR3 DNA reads TGTGCCAGCAGTGTCGGCCTTTTCCCAGATACGCAGTATTTT. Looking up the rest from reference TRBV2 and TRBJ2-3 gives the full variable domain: EPEVTQTPSHQVTQMGQEVILRCVPISNHLYFYWYRQILGQKVEFLVSFYNNEISEKSEIFDDQFSVERPDGSNFTLKIRSTKLEDSAMYFCASSVGLFPDTQYFGPGTRLTVL.

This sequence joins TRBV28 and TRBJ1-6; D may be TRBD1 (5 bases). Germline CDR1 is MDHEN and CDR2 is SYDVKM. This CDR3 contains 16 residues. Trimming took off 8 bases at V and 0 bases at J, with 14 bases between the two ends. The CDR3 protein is CASAQGGSSYNSPLHF. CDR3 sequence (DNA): TGTGCCAGCGCTCAGGGTGGGAGCTCCTATAATTCACCCCTCCACTTT. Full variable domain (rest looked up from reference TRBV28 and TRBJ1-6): DVKVTQSSRYLVKRTGEKVFLECVQDMDHENMFWYRQDPGLGLRLIYFSYDVKMKEKGDIPEGYSVSREKKERFSLILESASTNQTSMYLCASAQGGSSYNSPLHFGNGTRLTVT.

CDR3 sequence reads: CASSKGPGEQYF. The CDR3, as DNA: TGTGCCAGCAGCAAGGGACCGGGGGAGCAGTACTTC. The gene calls are TRBV5-6 and TRBJ2-7; D possibly uses TRBD1 or TRBD2 (5 bases each). The V and J ends lost 4 bases and 7 bases respectively, with 12 bases between them. Germline V gene data show CDR1 as SGHDT and CDR2 as YYEEEE. The CDR3 contains 12 residues.

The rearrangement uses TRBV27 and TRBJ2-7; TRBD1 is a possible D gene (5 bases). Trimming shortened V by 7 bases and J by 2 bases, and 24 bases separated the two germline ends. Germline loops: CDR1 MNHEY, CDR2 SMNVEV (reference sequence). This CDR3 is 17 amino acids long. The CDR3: CASTSATGRLGPYEQYF. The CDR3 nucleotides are TGTGCCAGCACCTCAGCTACGGGCAGGTTGGGGCCCTACGAGCAGTACTTC.

CDR3 sequence (DNA): TGTGCCAGCAGCCGGACAGGCGAGCAGTTCTTC. Translated, it gives CASSRTGEQFF. The rearrangement links TRBV7-9 to TRBJ2-1; 7 bases fit TRBD1. CDR1 SEHNR and CDR2 FQNEAQ come from the germline V gene (reference sequence). J was trimmed by 10 bases and V by 5 bases; bases with no gene match: 2. The CDR3 length is 11 residues.

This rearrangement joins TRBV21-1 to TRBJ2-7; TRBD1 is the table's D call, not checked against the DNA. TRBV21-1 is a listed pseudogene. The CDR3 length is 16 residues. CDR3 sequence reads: CASSKGDRGRSYEQYF. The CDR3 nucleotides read TGTGCCAGCAGCAAAGGGGACAGGGGTCGCTCCTACGAGCAGTACTTC.

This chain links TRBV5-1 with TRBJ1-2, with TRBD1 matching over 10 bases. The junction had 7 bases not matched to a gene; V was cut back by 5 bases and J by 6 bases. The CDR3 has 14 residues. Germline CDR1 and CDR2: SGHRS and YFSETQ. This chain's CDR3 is CASRRGDRGDGYTF. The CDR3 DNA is TGCGCCAGCAGGAGAGGGGACAGGGGCGATGGCTACACCTTC. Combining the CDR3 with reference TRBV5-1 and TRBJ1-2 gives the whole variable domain KAGVTQTPRYLIKTRGQQVTLSCSPISGHRSVSWYQQTPGQGLQFLFEYFSETQRNKGNFPGRFSGRQFSNSRSEMNVSTLELGDSALYLCASRRGDRGDGYTFGSGTRLTVV.

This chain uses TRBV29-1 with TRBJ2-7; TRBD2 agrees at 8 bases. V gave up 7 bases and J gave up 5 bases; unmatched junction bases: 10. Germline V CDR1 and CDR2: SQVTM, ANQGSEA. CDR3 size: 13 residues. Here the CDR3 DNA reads TGCAGCGCCTCGGGGGGGCCGGTAAACGAGCAGTACTTC. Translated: CSASGGPVNEQYF.

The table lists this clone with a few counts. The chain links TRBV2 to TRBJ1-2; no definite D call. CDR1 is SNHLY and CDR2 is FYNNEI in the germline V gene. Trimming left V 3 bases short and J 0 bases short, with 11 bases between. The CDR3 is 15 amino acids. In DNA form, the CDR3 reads TGTGCCAGCAGTGACCCGCCGGCTTCTAACTATGGCTACACCTTC. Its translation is CASSDPPASNYGYTF.

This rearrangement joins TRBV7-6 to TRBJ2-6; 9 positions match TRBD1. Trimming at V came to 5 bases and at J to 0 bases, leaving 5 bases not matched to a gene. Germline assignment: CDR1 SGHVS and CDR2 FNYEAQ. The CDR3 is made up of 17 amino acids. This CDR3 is CASSTGQGHSGANVLTF. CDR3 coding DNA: TGTGCCAGCAGCACGGGACAGGGCCACTCTGGGGCCAACGTCCTGACTTTC.

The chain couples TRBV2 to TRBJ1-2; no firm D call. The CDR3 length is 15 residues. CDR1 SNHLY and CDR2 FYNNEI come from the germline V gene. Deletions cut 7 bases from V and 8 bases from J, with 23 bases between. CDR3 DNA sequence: TGTGCCAGCAAGCGCTACGGAGAAGGCCGGACGGGCTACACCTTC. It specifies CASKRYGEGRTGYTF. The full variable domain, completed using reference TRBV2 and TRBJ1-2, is EPEVTQTPSHQVTQMGQEVILRCVPISNHLYFYWYRQILGQKVEFLVSFYNNEISEKSEIFDDQFSVERPDGSNFTLKIRSTKLEDSAMYFCASKRYGEGRTGYTFGSGTRLTVV.

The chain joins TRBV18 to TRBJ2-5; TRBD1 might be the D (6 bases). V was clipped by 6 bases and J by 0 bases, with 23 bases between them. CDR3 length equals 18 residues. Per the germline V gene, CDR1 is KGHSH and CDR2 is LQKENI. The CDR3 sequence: CASSHQGLGQYDQETQYF. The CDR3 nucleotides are TGTGCCAGCTCCCACCAGGGGTTGGGGCAGTATGACCAAGAGACCCAGTACTTC.

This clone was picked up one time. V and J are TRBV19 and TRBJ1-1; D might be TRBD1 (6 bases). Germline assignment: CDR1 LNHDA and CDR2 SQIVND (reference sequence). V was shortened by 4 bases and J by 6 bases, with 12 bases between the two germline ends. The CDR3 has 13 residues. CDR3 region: CASSKQGRAEAFF. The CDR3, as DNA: TGTGCCAGTAGTAAACAGGGTAGGGCTGAAGCTTTCTTT.

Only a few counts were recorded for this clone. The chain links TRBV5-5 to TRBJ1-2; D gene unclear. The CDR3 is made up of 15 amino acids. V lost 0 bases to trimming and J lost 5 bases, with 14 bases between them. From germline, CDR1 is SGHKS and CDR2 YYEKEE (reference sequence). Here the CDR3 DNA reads TGTGCCAGCAGCTTGGGAGCCGGCAGCTTGTATGGCTACACCTTC. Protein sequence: CASSLGAGSLYGYTF. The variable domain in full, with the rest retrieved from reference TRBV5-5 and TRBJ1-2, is DAGVTQSPTHLIKTRGQQVTLRCSPISGHKSVSWYQQVLGQGPQFIFQYYEKEERGRGNFPDRFSARQFPNYSSELNVNALLLGDSALYLCASSLGAGSLYGYTFGSGTRLTVV.

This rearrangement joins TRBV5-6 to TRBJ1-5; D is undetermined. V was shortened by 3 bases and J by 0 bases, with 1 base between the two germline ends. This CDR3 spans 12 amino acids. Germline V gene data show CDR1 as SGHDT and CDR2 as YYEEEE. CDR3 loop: CASSYSNQPQHF. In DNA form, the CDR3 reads TGTGCCAGCAGCTATAGCAATCAGCCCCAGCATTTT.

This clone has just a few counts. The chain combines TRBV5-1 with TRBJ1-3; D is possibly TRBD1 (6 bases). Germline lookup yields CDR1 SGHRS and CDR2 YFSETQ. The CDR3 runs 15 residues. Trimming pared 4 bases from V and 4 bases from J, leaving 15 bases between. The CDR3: CASSASGASGNTIYF. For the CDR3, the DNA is TGCGCCAGCAGCGCTTCAGGGGCTTCGGGAAACACCATATATTTT.